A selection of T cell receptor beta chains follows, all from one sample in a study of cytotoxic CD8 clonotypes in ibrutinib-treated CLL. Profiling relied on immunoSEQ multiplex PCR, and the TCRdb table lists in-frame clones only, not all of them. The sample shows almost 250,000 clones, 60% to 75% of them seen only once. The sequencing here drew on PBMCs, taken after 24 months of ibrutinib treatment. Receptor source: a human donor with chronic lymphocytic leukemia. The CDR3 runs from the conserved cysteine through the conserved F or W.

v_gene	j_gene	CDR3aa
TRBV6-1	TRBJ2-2	CASSEAHMGHYTGELFF
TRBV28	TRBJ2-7	CASSPGTRVDEQYF
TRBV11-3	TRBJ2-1	CASSYRGSYSEQFF
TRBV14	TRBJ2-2	CASSSQGPGLAVNTGELFF
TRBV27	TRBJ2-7	CASSKQGVYEQYF
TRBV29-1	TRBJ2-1	CSVDNSGRYNEQFF
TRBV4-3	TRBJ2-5	CASSQGPRGETQYF
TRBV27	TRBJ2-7	CASSRVGPAYEQYF
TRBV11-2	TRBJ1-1	CASSARGSTEAFF
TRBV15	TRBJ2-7	CATSRDPFNEQYF